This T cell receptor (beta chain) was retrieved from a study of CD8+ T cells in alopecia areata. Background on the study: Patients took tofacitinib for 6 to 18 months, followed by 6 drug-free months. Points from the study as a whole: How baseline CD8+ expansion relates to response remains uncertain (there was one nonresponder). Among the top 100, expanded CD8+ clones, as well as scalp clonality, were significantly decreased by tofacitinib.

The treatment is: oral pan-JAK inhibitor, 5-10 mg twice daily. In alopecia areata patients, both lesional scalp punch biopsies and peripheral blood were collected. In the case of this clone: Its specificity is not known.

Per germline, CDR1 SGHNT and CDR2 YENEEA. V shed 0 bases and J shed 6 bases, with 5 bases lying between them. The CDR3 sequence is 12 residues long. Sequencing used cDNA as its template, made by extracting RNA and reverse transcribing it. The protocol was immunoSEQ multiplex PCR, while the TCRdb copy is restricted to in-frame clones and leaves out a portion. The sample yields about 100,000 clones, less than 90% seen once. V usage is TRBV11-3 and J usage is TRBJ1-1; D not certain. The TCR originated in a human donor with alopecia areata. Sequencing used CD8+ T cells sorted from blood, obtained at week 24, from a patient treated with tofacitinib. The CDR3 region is CASSLEGSEAFF. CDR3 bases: TGTGCCAGCAGCTTAGAAGGGTCTGAAGCTTTCTTT.